This is a list of T cell receptor beta chains from one sample in a study of OX40 agonist ivuxolimab in advanced cancers. Measured with immunoSEQ multiplex PCR; TCRdb has only the in-frame clones, and not every one. The sample lists under 100,000 clones, approximately 80% seen once, with less than 5.5% in the top ten. The starting material was CD4+ or CD8+ T cells sorted from blood, obtained in a trial of the OX40 agonist ivuxolimab. These receptors all come from an adult with an advanced solid tumor such as melanoma, head and neck, liver or kidney cancer. Both conserved end residues are part of each CDR3. D genes are given only for firm matches. The size entry is marked missing in some rows and otherwise reads once, few, many or a size class.

clone size: -; J gene: TRBJ2-2; D gene: -; V gene: TRBV5-8; CDR3 length: 13; CDR3 DNA: TGTGCCAGCAGCTTGGTCCATGCCGGGGAGCTGTTTTTT; CDR3 protein: CASSLVHAGELFF
clone size: -; J gene: TRBJ1-1; D gene: -; V gene: TRBV7-9; CDR3 length: 13; CDR3 DNA: TGTGCCAGCAGCTTCCGGGAGGTCGCTGAAGCTTTCTTT; CDR3 protein: CASSFREVAEAFF
clone size: -; J gene: TRBJ2-7; D gene: -; V gene: TRBV7-2; CDR3 length: 16; CDR3 DNA: TGTGCCAGCAGCCTACCGGACGGGACCATATCCTACGAGCAGTACTTC; CDR3 protein: CASSLPDGTISYEQYF
clone size: -; J gene: TRBJ1-4; D gene: -; V gene: TRBV4-1; CDR3 length: 13; CDR3 DNA: TGCGCCAGCAGCCAAACCATGCGGGAAAAACTGTTTTTT; CDR3 protein: CASSQTMREKLFF
clone size: -; J gene: TRBJ1-2; D gene: -; V gene: TRBV14; CDR3 length: 16; CDR3 DNA: TGTGCCAGCAGCCAAGGTCTAGGCCTGAGGTCGGGTGGCTACACCTTC; CDR3 protein: CASSQGLGLRSGGYTF
clone size: -; J gene: TRBJ2-1; D gene: TRBD2; V gene: TRBV18; CDR3 length: 18; CDR3 DNA: TGTGCCAGCTCCCTGACTAGCGGGGGGCCGAGCTCCTACAATGAGCAGTTCTTC; CDR3 protein: CASSLTSGGPSSYNEQFF
clone size: -; J gene: TRBJ1-6; D gene: TRBD1; V gene: TRBV7-2; CDR3 length: 15; CDR3 DNA: TGTGCCAGCAGCTTTGCGGGACAGGGGAACTCACCCCTCCACTTT; CDR3 protein: CASSFAGQGNSPLHF
clone size: -; J gene: TRBJ1-1; D gene: TRBD1; V gene: TRBV2; CDR3 length: 16; CDR3 DNA: TGTGCCAGCAGTGAAGCGGCCGGGACAGCGAACACTGAAGCTTTCTTT; CDR3 protein: CASSEAAGTANTEAFF
clone size: -; J gene: TRBJ2-3; D gene: TRBD2; V gene: TRBV10-3; CDR3 length: 15; CDR3 DNA: TGTGCCACCTTGGGACTAGCGGGAGTAAGAGATACGCAGTATTTT; CDR3 protein: CATLGLAGVRDTQYF
clone size: -; J gene: TRBJ2-3; D gene: -; V gene: TRBV6-1; CDR3 length: 16; CDR3 DNA: TGTGCCAGCAGTGAGCCACCGGGACCTGGCACAGATACGCAGTATTTT; CDR3 protein: CASSEPPGPGTDTQYF
clone size: -; J gene: TRBJ2-1; D gene: -; V gene: TRBV5-4; CDR3 length: 13; CDR3 DNA: TGTGCCAGCAGCTCCCAGGGGGGCAATGAGCAGTTCTTC; CDR3 protein: CASSSQGGNEQFF
clone size: -; J gene: TRBJ1-1; D gene: -; V gene: TRBV5-4; CDR3 length: 13; CDR3 DNA: TGTGCCAGCAGCGAGCAGGGTTGGACTGAAGCTTTCTTT; CDR3 protein: CASSEQGWTEAFF
clone size: -; J gene: TRBJ2-1; D gene: TRBD1; V gene: TRBV9; CDR3 length: 14; CDR3 DNA: TGTGCCAGCAGCGTAGTGGCAGGGGGCAATGAGCAGTTCTTC; CDR3 protein: CASSVVAGGNEQFF
clone size: -; J gene: TRBJ2-1; D gene: -; V gene: TRBV18; CDR3 length: 12; CDR3 DNA: TGTGCCAGCTTATCGAGGGGGGATGAGCAGTTCTTC; CDR3 protein: CASLSRGDEQFF
clone size: -; J gene: TRBJ2-2; D gene: TRBD1; V gene: TRBV18; CDR3 length: 16; CDR3 DNA: TGTGCCAGCTCACCTTCCGCAGGGACAGAGATCGGGGAGCTGTTTTTT; CDR3 protein: CASSPSAGTEIGELFF
clone size: -; J gene: TRBJ1-1; D gene: TRBD1; V gene: TRBV4-1; CDR3 length: 15; CDR3 DNA: TGCGCCAGCAGCCCCGACAGGGTAGGGAACACTGAAGCTTTCTTT; CDR3 protein: CASSPDRVGNTEAFF
clone size: -; J gene: TRBJ2-5; D gene: TRBD2; V gene: TRBV19; CDR3 length: 15; CDR3 DNA: TGTGCCAGTAGCCCCTGGCGGGAGGTCACAGAGACCCAGTACTTC; CDR3 protein: CASSPWREVTETQYF
clone size: -; J gene: TRBJ2-1; D gene: -; V gene: TRBV5-6; CDR3 length: 11; CDR3 DNA: TGTGCCAGCAGCTCATACAATGAGCAGTTCTTC; CDR3 protein: CASSSYNEQFF
clone size: -; J gene: TRBJ2-3; D gene: TRBD2; V gene: TRBV7-8; CDR3 length: 15; CDR3 DNA: TGTGCCAGCAGCTTGGCTCTAGCGGGTCGGTATACGCAGTATTTT; CDR3 protein: CASSLALAGRYTQYF
clone size: -; J gene: TRBJ1-4; D gene: -; V gene: TRBV5-1; CDR3 length: 15; CDR3 DNA: TGCGCCAGCAGCTTGGCCGGGGAGGGCCATGAAAAACTGTTTTTT; CDR3 protein: CASSLAGEGHEKLFF
clone size: -; J gene: TRBJ2-7; D gene: -; V gene: TRBV5-4; CDR3 length: 14; CDR3 DNA: TGTGCCAGCAGCACGGACACGTTCCTATACGAGCAGTACTTC; CDR3 protein: CASSTDTFLYEQYF
clone size: few; J gene: TRBJ1-6; D gene: -; V gene: TRBV9; CDR3 length: 12; CDR3 DNA: TGTGCCAGCAGCGATGGGGGGTCACCCCTCCACTTT; CDR3 protein: CASSDGGSPLHF
clone size: -; J gene: TRBJ1-6; D gene: -; V gene: TRBV7-9; CDR3 length: 12; CDR3 DNA: TGTGCCAGCAGTTCGGCGAATTCACCCCTCCACTTT; CDR3 protein: CASSSANSPLHF
clone size: -; J gene: TRBJ1-1; D gene: -; V gene: TRBV7-9; CDR3 length: 13; CDR3 DNA: TGTGCCAGCAGCTTAGAGGGGGAAACTGAAGCTTTCTTT; CDR3 protein: CASSLEGETEAFF
clone size: -; J gene: TRBJ2-7; D gene: -; V gene: TRBV4-3; CDR3 length: 16; CDR3 DNA: TGCGCCAGCAGCCAAGATGCGGGGGCTCTAACCTACGAGCAGTACTTC; CDR3 protein: CASSQDAGALTYEQYF
clone size: -; J gene: TRBJ2-1; D gene: -; V gene: TRBV19; CDR3 length: 17; CDR3 DNA: TGTGCCAGTAGTACCCAGGGGGCGCGGGAGTACTACAATGAGCAGTTCTTC; CDR3 protein: CASSTQGAREYYNEQFF
clone size: -; J gene: TRBJ1-3; D gene: TRBD1; V gene: TRBV5-1; CDR3 length: 15; CDR3 DNA: TGCGCCAGCAGCTTGGAGGGGACAGAGGGAAACACCATATATTTT; CDR3 protein: CASSLEGTEGNTIYF
clone size: -; J gene: TRBJ2-7; D gene: -; V gene: TRBV5-1; CDR3 length: 15; CDR3 DNA: TGCGCCAGCAGCTTGGCCCCAGGGGGGACCTACGAGCAGTACTTC; CDR3 protein: CASSLAPGGTYEQYF
clone size: -; J gene: TRBJ2-2; D gene: -; V gene: TRBV6-5; CDR3 length: 14; CDR3 DNA: TGTGCCAGCAGTTCCGGGGTTTTCACCGGGGAGCTGTTTTTT; CDR3 protein: CASSSGVFTGELFF
clone size: -; J gene: TRBJ1-2; D gene: -; V gene: TRBV5-8; CDR3 length: 15; CDR3 DNA: TGTGCCAGCAGCTTGGGGACAGCCCTTTTTTATGGCTACACCTTC; CDR3 protein: CASSLGTALFYGYTF
clone size: -; J gene: TRBJ1-5; D gene: -; V gene: TRBV6-6; CDR3 length: 15; CDR3 DNA: TGTGCCAGCAGTTACTCGAAACAGGCAACTCAGCCCCAGCATTTT; CDR3 protein: CASSYSKQATQPQHF
clone size: -; J gene: TRBJ1-2; D gene: -; V gene: TRBV6-5; CDR3 length: 12; CDR3 DNA: TGTGCCAGCAGCGCAGGGTTTCGGGGCTACACCTTC; CDR3 protein: CASSAGFRGYTF
clone size: once; J gene: TRBJ2-1; D gene: TRBD2; V gene: TRBV15; CDR3 length: 14; CDR3 DNA: TGTGCCACCAGGGGTACAGCGGGATGGAATGAGCAGTTCTTC; CDR3 protein: CATRGTAGWNEQFF
clone size: -; J gene: TRBJ1-1; D gene: -; V gene: TRBV30; CDR3 length: 13; CDR3 DNA: TGTGCCTTCGATGGGACGGTGAACACTGAAGCTTTCTTT; CDR3 protein: CAFDGTVNTEAFF
clone size: -; J gene: TRBJ2-3; D gene: -; V gene: TRBV18; CDR3 length: 14; CDR3 DNA: TGTGCCAGCTCACTAGGTAGCGGCACAGATACGCAGTATTTT; CDR3 protein: CASSLGSGTDTQYF
clone size: -; J gene: TRBJ2-7; D gene: TRBD1; V gene: TRBV5-5; CDR3 length: 15; CDR3 DNA: TGTGCCAGCAGCCAGGGACAGGGCCCGACCTACGAGCAGTACTTC; CDR3 protein: CASSQGQGPTYEQYF
clone size: -; J gene: TRBJ1-6; D gene: -; V gene: TRBV13; CDR3 length: 14; CDR3 DNA: TGTGCCAGCAGCTTTGACACCGGGGGTTCACCCCTCCACTTT; CDR3 protein: CASSFDTGGSPLHF
clone size: few; J gene: TRBJ2-3; D gene: -; V gene: TRBV27; CDR3 length: 15; CDR3 DNA: TGTGCCAGCAGTTTATATGCCGGAGTTAAGGATACGCAGTATTTT; CDR3 protein: CASSLYAGVKDTQYF
clone size: few; J gene: TRBJ2-1; D gene: -; V gene: TRBV5-1; CDR3 length: 18; CDR3 DNA: TGCGCCAGCAGCTTGGCTATGATAAGGACAAGGGGGAGGAATGAGCAGTTCTTC; CDR3 protein: CASSLAMIRTRGRNEQFF
clone size: -; J gene: TRBJ1-1; D gene: TRBD1; V gene: TRBV5-1; CDR3 length: 14; CDR3 DNA: TGCGCCAGCAGGAAAGGGGGCGAGATACCTGAAGCTTTCTTT; CDR3 protein: CASRKGGEIPEAFF
clone size: -; J gene: TRBJ2-5; D gene: -; V gene: TRBV20-1; CDR3 length: 11; CDR3 DNA: TGCAGCGGGGAGTACCAAGAGACCCAGTACTTC; CDR3 protein: CSGEYQETQYF
clone size: few; J gene: TRBJ1-2; D gene: -; V gene: TRBV15; CDR3 length: 16; CDR3 DNA: TGTGCCACCAGCCCGGAGGGGGGAGTGTTCTACTATGGCTACACCTTC; CDR3 protein: CATSPEGGVFYYGYTF
clone size: -; J gene: TRBJ2-7; D gene: -; V gene: TRBV7-9; CDR3 length: 14; CDR3 DNA: TGTGCCAGCAGCCAAAACTCTCGGGGGTACGAGCAGTACTTC; CDR3 protein: CASSQNSRGYEQYF
clone size: few; J gene: TRBJ2-1; D gene: -; V gene: TRBV21-1; CDR3 length: 19; CDR3 DNA: TGTGCCAGCAGCAAATCGTCAGGACAGGGGGCGCGGGCGGGAGGTGAGCAGTTCTTC; CDR3 protein: CASSKSSGQGARAGGEQFF
clone size: -; J gene: TRBJ2-4; D gene: TRBD2; V gene: TRBV6-5; CDR3 length: 15; CDR3 DNA: TGTGCCAGCAGGACCGGGACTAGCGACAAAAACATTCAGTACTTC; CDR3 protein: CASRTGTSDKNIQYF
clone size: -; J gene: TRBJ2-1; D gene: TRBD1; V gene: TRBV19; CDR3 length: 15; CDR3 DNA: TGTGCCAGTAGTATTGAGGGGGCCACTTACAATGAGCAGTTCTTC; CDR3 protein: CASSIEGATYNEQFF
clone size: -; J gene: TRBJ2-3; D gene: TRBD1; V gene: TRBV19; CDR3 length: 15; CDR3 DNA: TGTGCCAGTAGGACCACGGGACAGAAACCAGATACGCAGTATTTT; CDR3 protein: CASRTTGQKPDTQYF
clone size: -; J gene: TRBJ1-1; D gene: TRBD1; V gene: TRBV6-1; CDR3 length: 14; CDR3 DNA: TGTGCCAGTGTCGCCGGGACAGGGGACACTGAAGCTTTCTTT; CDR3 protein: CASVAGTGDTEAFF
clone size: many; J gene: TRBJ2-2; D gene: -; V gene: TRBV7-7; CDR3 length: 14; CDR3 DNA: TGTGCCAGCAGCTTACGACTTGGTACCGGGGAGCTGTTTTTT; CDR3 protein: CASSLRLGTGELFF
clone size: -; J gene: TRBJ2-1; D gene: -; V gene: TRBV6-1; CDR3 length: 14; CDR3 DNA: TGTGCCAGCAGTGAAGGACTAGGTATCAATGAGCAGTTCTTC; CDR3 protein: CASSEGLGINEQFF
clone size: -; J gene: TRBJ2-4; D gene: -; V gene: TRBV30; CDR3 length: 12; CDR3 DNA: TGTGCCTGGGGGACAGCCAAAAACATTCAGTACTTC; CDR3 protein: CAWGTAKNIQYF